These 29 T cell receptor beta chains were all obtained from the same sample, sequenced in a study of cytomegalovirus exposure and HLA in healthy donors (dated by TCRdb to about 2017). Libraries came from the immunoSEQ multiplex PCR assay. Imported from immuneACCESS, the table was reduced by TCRdb to in-frame sequences with V and J called. These copies leave out some clones; in studies compared against another copy, an unresolved V gene accounts for under half, and the cause of the remainder is not known. The sample yields over 150,000 clones; about 86% were counted once. The top ten constitute around 2.1% of the sample. Source material: PBMCs. The receptors were sampled from a human donor in good health.

V is TRBV2 and J is TRBJ2-5, with D perhaps matching TRBD1 (5 bases). CDR3 length equals 11 residues. Trimming took 6 bases from V and 4 from J, leaving 6 bases between them. The germline V gene has CDR1 SNHLY and CDR2 FYNNEI. CDR3 DNA sequence: TGTGCCAGCAGCAGGGCAGAGACCCAGTACTTC. Encoded protein: CASSRAETQYF.

A few counts support this clone. The CDR3 loop reads CASSWAGGSPLHF. As DNA, the CDR3 is TGTGCCAGCAGCTGGGCCGGAGGTTCACCCCTCCACTTT. The V gene is TRBV5-4, the J gene TRBJ1-6, with D hard to call. The CDR3 has 13 amino acids. Germline assignment: CDR1 SGHNT and CDR2 YYREEE (reference sequence). Trimming removed 3 bases from V and 9 bases from J, with 10 bases in between.

This rearrangement joins TRBV10-1 to TRBJ1-1; D unclear. Trimming removed 0 bases from V and 10 bases from J, with 24 bases in between. The CDR3 extends over 17 amino acids. Per the germline V gene, CDR1 is WNHNN and CDR2 is SYGVQD (reference sequence). The CDR3 here is CASSESIAVLHVLVAFF. CDR3 sequence (DNA): TGCGCCAGCAGTGAGTCGATCGCCGTCCTGCATGTGTTAGTAGCTTTCTTT.

The rearrangement links TRBV5-1 to TRBJ2-7; 7 positions match TRBD2. Trimming cost V 5 bases and J 1 base; bases outside gene matches: 9. This CDR3 has 15 residues. Germline V CDR1 and CDR2: SGHRS, YFSETQ. This CDR3 reads CASRFGRTPSYEQYF. The CDR3 DNA follows: TGCGCCAGCAGGTTCGGGAGGACACCATCCTACGAGCAGTACTTC.

The chain has TRBV27 and TRBJ2-2; 10 bases are shared with TRBD2. Germline CDR1 MNHEY, CDR2 SMNVEV (reference sequence). This CDR3 has 17 amino acids. The V gene end was trimmed by 3 bases and the J gene end by 0 bases; junction bases not matched to a gene: 4. CDR3 loop: CASSFLAGVANTGELFF. CDR3 DNA: TGTGCCAGCAGTTTTCTAGCGGGAGTGGCGAACACCGGGGAGCTGTTTTTT.

V and J are TRBV6-1 and TRBJ1-1; tentatively, D is TRBD1 (6 bases). This CDR3 contains 13 residues. Trimming cost V 8 bases and J 4 bases, with 14 bases left between them. Germline V gives CDR1 MNHNS, CDR2 SASEGT. The CDR3 coding sequence is TGTGCCAGCCAACTATACAGGGCCACTGAAGCTTTCTTT. This encodes CASQLYRATEAFF.

The V call is TRBV2, the J call TRBJ2-4; D is perhaps TRBD1 (6 bases). Trimming removed 6 bases from V and 7 bases from J, with 19 bases in between. CDR3 size: 15 residues. The germline V gene encodes CDR1 SNHLY and CDR2 FYNNEI. The CDR3 protein is CASRTGRGMSNIQYF. For the CDR3, the DNA is TGTGCCAGCAGGACTGGCAGGGGAATGTCGAACATTCAGTACTTC.

The V and J genes are TRBV5-8 and TRBJ2-7, with TRBD1 matching 8 bases. Per germline, CDR1 SGHTS and CDR2 YDEGEE. The V segment lost 3 bases and the J segment 1 base; nucleotides outside the gene matches: 6. The CDR3 has 15 amino acids. CDR3 sequence reads: CASSSGQGYSYEQYF. The CDR3 bases are TGTGCCAGCAGCTCCGGACAGGGTTATTCCTACGAGCAGTACTTC.

The chain recombines TRBV7-9 with TRBJ1-3, with D possibly matching TRBD1 (6 bases). Germline-derived CDR1 and CDR2 are SEHNR and FQNEAQ (reference sequence). V lost 7 bases to trimming and J lost 7 bases, with 29 bases between them. The CDR3 contains 18 residues. The CDR3: CASTLGALNRLSLNTIYF. The DNA of the CDR3 is TGTGCCAGCACCCTGGGGGCTCTTAATAGGTTGAGCTTGAACACCATATATTTT.

The V call is TRBV7-2, the J call TRBJ1-1; no firm D call. Trimming took off 1 base at V and 6 bases at J, with 9 bases between the two ends. Germline V gene data show CDR1 as SGHTA and CDR2 as FQGNSA. This CDR3 contains 13 residues. Written as DNA, the CDR3 is TGTGCCAGCAGCTTAGTGAGGGTCTCTGAAGCTTTCTTT. Translated, it gives CASSLVRVSEAFF.

This chain uses TRBV2 with TRBJ2-7; weak D call: TRBD1 (6 bases). CDR1 SNHLY and CDR2 FYNNEI come from the germline V gene. The CDR3 length is 16 residues. Trimming took 3 bases from V and 3 from J, leaving 18 bases between them. The CDR3 loop reads CASSEAWSGRGYEQYF. In DNA form, the CDR3 reads TGTGCCAGCAGTGAGGCATGGTCGGGCAGGGGCTACGAGCAGTACTTC.

The V gene is TRBV4-3, the J gene TRBJ2-2; tentative D call: TRBD1 (6 bases). The CDR3 is 19 amino acids. Germline CDR1 and CDR2: LGHNA and YSLEER. Deletions cut 2 bases from V and 0 bases from J, with 19 bases between. The CDR3 DNA is TGCGCCAGCAGCCAACACTACCGGGACATACTTCCGAACACCGGGGAGCTGTTTTTT. Protein: CASSQHYRDILPNTGELFF.

The V call is TRBV4-1, the J call TRBJ1-2, with no clear D. The CDR3 is 21 amino acids. V shed 6 bases and J shed 4 bases, with 36 bases lying between them. Germline assignment: CDR1 MGHRA and CDR2 YSYEKL. The CDR3 protein is CASRPKEAMVGRLSDGYGYTF. Here the CDR3 DNA reads TGCGCCAGCAGGCCGAAAGAAGCGATGGTTGGTCGTCTCAGTGATGGCTATGGCTACACCTTC.

The chain carries TRBV7-2 and TRBJ2-7; no firm D call. Trimming removed 2 bases at V and 3 bases at J, with 8 bases between. The germline V gene encodes CDR1 SGHTA and CDR2 FQGNSA. The CDR3 is 13 residues long. CDR3 nucleotide sequence: TGTGCCAGCAGCTTAATAGTTAGCTACGAGCAGTACTTC. It encodes CASSLIVSYEQYF. Supplemented by reference TRBV7-2 and TRBJ2-7, the full variable domain reads GAGVSQSPSNKVTEKGKDVELRCDPISGHTALYWYRQSLGQGLEFLIYFQGNSAPDKSGLPSDRFSAERTGGSVSTLTIQRTQQEDSAVYLCASSLIVSYEQYFGPGTRLTVT.

The CDR3 sequence is CASSQGALNGYTF. CDR3 nucleotides: TGTGCCAGCTCTCAGGGGGCTTTAAATGGCTACACCTTC. The chain carries TRBV18 and TRBJ1-2, with 8 bases identical to TRBD1. V lost 6 bases to trimming and J lost 6 bases; unmatched junction nucleotides: 6. Looked up from germline, CDR1 is KGHSH and CDR2 is LQKENI. CDR3 length: 13 residues.

The CDR3 sequence: CASSVEGLAGGPGNEQFF. DNA for the CDR3: TGTGCCAGCAGCGTAGAGGGACTAGCGGGGGGGCCGGGAAATGAGCAGTTCTTC. The chain combines TRBV9 with TRBJ2-1; 16 bases match TRBD2. Germline V gene sequence: CDR1 SGDLS, CDR2 YYNGEE. The trim removed 0 bases at V and 7 bases at J, leaving 7 bases unmatched. This CDR3 has 18 amino acids.

V and J are TRBV28 and TRBJ1-1, with 8 bases identical to TRBD1. V trimming: 5 bases; J trimming: 3 bases; junction bases outside the gene matches: 5. There are 14 residues in the CDR3. Germline loops: CDR1 MDHEN, CDR2 SYDVKM. The CDR3 sequence: CASSPWTGHTEAFF. The CDR3 DNA reads TGTGCCAGCAGTCCGTGGACAGGGCACACTGAAGCTTTCTTT.

The J gene is TRBJ2-7, the V gene TRBV7-6; 10 positions match TRBD1. Germline-derived CDR1 and CDR2 are SGHVS and FNYEAQ. The V gene end was trimmed by 5 bases and the J gene end by 3 bases; junction bases not matched to a gene: 13. The CDR3 runs 17 residues. The chain's CDR3 is CASSPRLSGQGHYEQYF. The DNA of the CDR3 is TGTGCCAGCAGCCCCCGTTTATCGGGACAGGGGCACTACGAGCAGTACTTC.

The CDR3 spells CASSPPGQAAYEQYF. The CDR3 DNA reads as TGTGCCAGCAGCCCACCCGGACAGGCCGCTTACGAGCAGTACTTC. V is TRBV5-4 and J is TRBJ2-7; 7 bases map to TRBD1. In germline, CDR1 is SGHNT, CDR2 YYREEE (reference sequence). The CDR3 totals 15 residues. With 4 bases clipped from V and 4 bases from J, the junction kept 11 bases outside the gene matches.

The chain uses TRBV5-1 and TRBJ2-1, with D possibly being TRBD1 (6 bases). CDR3 size: 16 residues. Germline V gene lookup returns CDR1 SGHRS and CDR2 YFSETQ. Between the trimmed V and J ends, which lost 2 bases and 3 bases, there was a span of 15 bases. As DNA, the CDR3 is TGCGCCAGCAGCTTACTGCAGGGGTTTGACTACAATGAGCAGTTCTTC. This sequence encodes CASSLLQGFDYNEQFF.

V and J are TRBV6-5 and TRBJ1-5; D gene unclear. Deletions cut 6 bases from V and 3 bases from J, with 9 bases between. CDR3 length equals 13 residues. From germline, CDR1 is MNHEY and CDR2 SVGAGI. In nucleotides, the CDR3 is TGTGCCAGCAGCGACACAATCAATCAGCCCCAGCATTTT. Amino acid sequence: CASSDTINQPQHF.

V usage is TRBV6-4 and J usage is TRBJ2-1; 14 nucleotides agree with TRBD2. Per germline, CDR1 MRHNA and CDR2 SNTAGT. The trim removed 6 bases at V and 9 bases at J, leaving 7 bases unmatched. The CDR3 has 15 residues. The CDR3 reads CASRTGTSGRGEQFF. The CDR3 DNA sequence: TGTGCCAGCAGGACCGGGACTAGCGGGAGAGGTGAGCAGTTCTTC.

The chain carries TRBV18 and TRBJ1-1; D not certain. V was clipped by 3 bases and J by 1 base, with 6 bases between them. CDR1 is KGHSH and CDR2 is LQKENI in the germline V gene. The CDR3 extends over 13 amino acids. The CDR3 region is CASSPYSNTEAFF. CDR3 nucleotides: TGTGCCAGCTCACCTTATTCGAACACTGAAGCTTTCTTT. The complete variable domain, with remaining parts taken from reference TRBV18 and TRBJ1-1, reads NAGVMQNPRHLVRRRGQEARLRCSPMKGHSHVYWYRQLPEEGLKFMVYLQKENIIDESGMPKERFSAEFPKEGPSILRIQQVVRGDSAAYFCASSPYSNTEAFFGQGTRLTVV.

The genes are TRBV9 and TRBJ1-6; D not resolved. Per the germline V gene, CDR1 is SGDLS and CDR2 is YYNGEE. Trimming stripped 5 bases from V and 5 bases from J, with 8 bases between. The CDR3 loop spans 13 amino acids. The CDR3 sequence: CASRKADNSPLHF. CDR3 nucleotide sequence: TGTGCCAGCAGAAAAGCTGATAATTCACCCCTCCACTTT.

The CDR3 here is CASSPHRGNQPQHF. As DNA, the CDR3 is TGTGCCAGCAGCCCTCACAGGGGCAATCAGCCCCAGCATTTT. The chain carries TRBV7-8 and TRBJ1-5; possible D gene TRBD1, 6 bases. V was trimmed by 5 bases and J by 2 bases, leaving 10 bases between them. CDR1 and CDR2 (germline): SGHVS, FQNEAQ. The CDR3 is 14 amino acids. The full variable domain, completed using reference TRBV7-8 and TRBJ1-5, is GAGVSQSPRYKVAKRGQDVALRCDPISGHVSLFWYQQALGQGPEFLTYFQNEAQLDKSGLPSDRFFAERPEGSVSTLKIQRTQQEDSAVYLCASSPHRGNQPQHFGDGTRLSIL.

This clone has more than one count but fewer than ten. J is TRBJ1-2 and V is TRBV5-8; 11 positions agree with TRBD1. Trimming cost V 3 bases and J 6 bases; bases outside gene matches: 7. Looked up from germline, CDR1 is SGHTS and CDR2 is YDEGEE. CDR3 length: 15 residues. In DNA form, the CDR3 reads TGTGCCAGCAGCTCCGGACAGGGGGCGCGAGATGGCTACACCTTC. Translated, it gives CASSSGQGARDGYTF.

This chain uses TRBV27 with TRBJ1-4; 7 bases match TRBD1. This CDR3 spans 14 amino acids. Germline V CDR1 and CDR2: MNHEY, SMNVEV (reference sequence). The junction had 5 bases not matched to a gene; V was cut back by 6 bases and J by 4 bases. The CDR3 loop reads CASRWDSRNEKLFF. The CDR3 DNA reads TGTGCCAGCAGGTGGGACAGCCGTAATGAAAAACTGTTTTTT.

The rearrangement uses TRBV6-5 and TRBJ2-7; D possibly corresponds to TRBD1 (6 bases). V lost 2 bases and J 7 bases, leaving 12 bases between the germline ends. The CDR3 sequence is 13 residues long. From germline, CDR1 is MNHEY and CDR2 SVGAGI. CDR3 bases: TGTGCCAGCAGTTACGTTTTGAGGGGGGAGCAGTACTTC. The encoded protein is CASSYVLRGEQYF.

J is TRBJ1-5 and V is TRBV19; TRBD1 matches at 11 bases. V shed 3 bases and J 5 bases; nucleotides not matched to a gene: 6. The germline V gene encodes CDR1 LNHDA and CDR2 SQIVND (reference sequence). This CDR3 is 16 amino acids long. CDR3 DNA sequence: TGTGCCAGTAGTATCCTGGACAGGGGGCAGTATCAGCCCCAGCATTTT. Translated, it gives CASSILDRGQYQPQHF.